Below, one T cell receptor beta chain is given with its context. The data are from a study of blood T cell repertoires in COVID-19. About the research overall: The United States, Italy and Spain supplied acute and convalescent COVID-19 samples. The cDNA or gDNA used as material had been derived from T cells, B-cell-depleted T cells, or PBMCs.

The length of the CDR3 is 14 residues. The V end lost 0 bases, the J end lost 6 bases, and 11 bases lay between the germline ends. Germline V CDR1 and CDR2: LGHDT, YNNKEL (reference sequence). Generated by immunoSEQ multiplex PCR, the TCRdb table keeps only in-frame clones and is missing some. This table holds roughly 180,000 clones, about four fifths found once. The TCR comes from a woman aged 60-70 years with COVID-19, enrolled during active disease. The V call is TRBV3-1 (or the pseudogene TRBV3-2), the J call TRBJ2-5, with a weak D call TRBD2 (6 bases). The sequencing sample was made of peripheral blood. CDR3 in amino acids: CASSQESGLKTQYF. In DNA form, the CDR3 reads TGTGCCAGCAGCCAAGAAAGCGGGTTAAAGACCCAGTACTTC.